This T cell receptor (beta chain) was observed in a study of CD8+CD57+ T cells in acquired aplastic anemia. Trimming took 6 bases from V and 6 from J; bases not matched to a gene: 6. Germline V gene lookup returns CDR1 SNHLY and CDR2 FYNNEI. The CDR3 is 15 amino acids. This clonotype is medium-sized. The TCR beta profiling, which covered VDJ combination and CDR3 sequence, was carried out using genomic DNA as the template. Using its own MiXCR run on the reads, TCRdb lists one record per CDR3 protein. The profile shows 150,000 to 200,000 distinct CDR3 sequences, more than 45% of them singletons. Patients chosen for sequencing had CD8+CD57+ cells that had expanded, as shown by flow cytometry.

The sequenced sample consisted of sorted CD4+, CD8+, or CD8+CD57+ T cells (not recorded which) from PBMCs. The rearrangement joins TRBV2 to TRBJ1-3; 12 bases align to TRBD1. The receptor was isolated from a human donor with aplastic anemia. As DNA, the CDR3 is TGTGCCAGCAGGGGGACAGGGGGCGCGGCAAACACCATATATTTT. This gives the protein CASRGTGGAANTIYF.